The 25 T cell receptor beta chains below come from one sample, sequenced in a study of response to subunit inactivated influenza vaccine. TCRdb recomputed calls from the RT-PCR reads with MiXCR, one row per CDR3 protein. The repertoire consists of 550,000 to 800,000 distinct CDR3 sequences, with around 14% occurring once and the leading ten covering less than 7%. This specimen was PBMCs from blood, taken approximately 15 days before vaccination. The source is a man aged 45-65 years who received an inactivated influenza vaccine.

This chain joins TRBV14 and TRBJ2-7; D remains ambiguous. The germline V gene has CDR1 SGHDN and CDR2 FVKESK. The CDR3 totals 13 residues. Trimming cost V 2 bases and J 2 bases, with 7 bases left between them. CDR3 region: CASSQNTAYEQYF. CDR3 in DNA: TGTGCCAGCAGCCAAAACACAGCCTACGAGCAGTACTTC.

The table lists this clonotype with a few counts. The genes are TRBV6-2 or TRBV6-3 and TRBJ1-2; no clear D. Germline V gene lookup returns CDR1 MNHEY and CDR2 SVGEGT. V lost 4 bases to trimming and J lost 8 bases, with 17 bases between them. The CDR3 totals 14 residues. DNA of the CDR3: TGTGCCAGCAGTTCGGACCCCCTTCTACTGGGCTACACCTTC. Its translation is CASSSDPLLLGYTF.

In the case of this clonotype: Just one base apart from a much larger clone, this may be a read error. The V and J genes are TRBV5-1 and TRBJ2-1, with D tentatively TRBD1 (5 bases). This CDR3 has 13 amino acids. Looked up from germline, CDR1 is SGHRS and CDR2 is YFSETQ. V was clipped by 3 bases and J by 15 bases, with 19 bases between them. CDR3 DNA: TGCGCCAGCAGCTGGCGCTCCGGAGACAGTCTGTTCTTC. Residues: CASSWRSGDSLFF.

This clonotype was recorded a few times. The CDR3 reads CASSLAGSQVLGQPQHF. CDR3 coding DNA: TGTGCCAGCAGCTTGGCTGGGTCTCAGGTCCTGGGACAGCCCCAGCATTTT. V and J are TRBV5-8 and TRBJ1-5; D unresolved. Trimming took 0 bases from V and 7 from J, leaving 20 bases between them. The CDR3 is made up of 17 amino acids. Germline V gene sequence: CDR1 SGHTS, CDR2 YDEGEE.

This clonotype has more than one count but fewer than ten. The chain employs TRBV12-3 or TRBV12-4 and TRBJ2-2, with TRBD1 matching 9 bases. V was clipped by 1 base and J by 6 bases; unmatched bases: 3. The CDR3 runs 15 residues. The CDR3 spells CASSLGTGAPGELFF. The CDR3 DNA is TGTGCCAGCAGTTTAGGGACAGGGGCCCCCGGGGAGCTGTTTTTT.

A few counts support this clonotype. The V and J genes are TRBV5-1 and TRBJ2-3; perhaps TRBD2 as D (6 bases). Germline V lookup: CDR1 SGHRS, CDR2 YFSETQ. The V gene lost 4 bases and the J gene lost 2 bases, with 14 bases spanning the gap. The CDR3 extends over 15 amino acids. DNA for the CDR3: TGCGCCAGCAGCAGTGTGCGGGAACCCACAGATACGCAGTATTTT. Encoded protein: CASSSVREPTDTQYF.

The chain couples TRBV29-1 to TRBJ2-7; 9 nucleotides line up with TRBD1. Germline loops: CDR1 SQVTM, CDR2 ANQGSEA. The CDR3 runs 14 residues. V trimming: 6 bases; J trimming: 6 bases; junction bases outside the gene matches: 12. The CDR3: CSVGRGTGLLEQYF. In DNA form, the CDR3 reads TGCAGCGTCGGAAGGGGGACAGGGTTACTCGAGCAGTACTTC.

V usage is TRBV6-1 and J usage is TRBJ2-1, with unresolved D. In germline, CDR1 is MNHNS, CDR2 SASEGT. V was trimmed by 7 bases and J by 7 bases, leaving 20 bases between them. The CDR3 runs to 15 residues. CDR3 sequence: CASTSIIENWNEQFF. The CDR3 bases are TGTGCCAGCACCTCGATTATAGAGAATTGGAATGAGCAGTTCTTC.

This clonotype was recorded a few times. The chain is built from TRBV20-1 and TRBJ2-4; D unresolved. Germline V gives CDR1 DFQATT, CDR2 SNEGSKA (reference sequence). The CDR3 is 12 residues long. The germline V and J ends were trimmed by 4 bases and 11 bases, with 15 bases remaining between them. The CDR3 nucleotides read TGCAGTGCTAATTATCCCTCTAAGGTTCAGTACTTC. Protein: CSANYPSKVQYF.

This clonotype has ten or more counts. The chain has TRBV7-2 and TRBJ2-5; 8 bases align to TRBD1. Germline V gene sequence: CDR1 SGHTA, CDR2 FQGNSA. CDR3 length: 15 amino acids. Losses at the gene ends were 5 bases for V and 1 base for J; bases not matched to a gene: 6. The CDR3 DNA reads TGTGCCAGCAGCGCTCAGACAGGGGTCCAAGAGACCCAGTACTTC. Its translation is CASSAQTGVQETQYF.

This clonotype was seen many times. The CDR3 region has the DNA TGTGCCAGCAGCCCAACTAGCGGGGGTGAAGAGACCCAGTACTTC. Its protein product is CASSPTSGGEETQYF. The gene calls are TRBV7-2 and TRBJ2-5; the match to TRBD2 covers 11 bases. This CDR3 has 15 residues. Germline lookup yields CDR1 SGHTA and CDR2 FQGNSA. Germline trimming cut 5 bases from V and 3 bases from J; bases unmatched to any gene: 5.

The chain is built from TRBV18 and TRBJ2-7; TRBD2 aligns across 11 bases. This CDR3 is built from 16 residues. Germline CDR1 KGHSH, CDR2 LQKENI. With V trimmed by 5 bases and J by 3 bases, 9 bases remained unmatched. Written as DNA, the CDR3 is TGTGCCAGCTCAGACCAACCTACTAGCGGGGGCTACGAGCAGTACTTC. Translating it yields CASSDQPTSGGYEQYF.

This clonotype was observed many times. This chain links TRBV20-1 with TRBJ2-7, with 8 bases identical to TRBD1. This CDR3 spans 12 amino acids. Unmatched junction bases numbered 3, after V lost 5 bases and J lost 3 bases. Germline V gene data show CDR1 as DFQATT and CDR2 as SNEGSKA (reference sequence). The CDR3 loop is CSAGQGIYEQYF. The CDR3 nucleotides are TGCAGTGCTGGACAGGGTATCTACGAGCAGTACTTC.

The CDR3: CAISESIPSGMTGANVLTF. In DNA, the CDR3 is TGTGCCATCAGTGAGTCGATTCCGTCAGGGATGACTGGGGCCAACGTCCTGACTTTC. The J gene is TRBJ2-6, the V gene TRBV10-3; tentative D call: TRBD1 (5 bases). The V end lost 0 bases, the J end lost 2 bases, and 17 bases lay between the germline ends. The germline V gene encodes CDR1 ENHRY and CDR2 SYGVKD. This CDR3 has 19 residues.

This chain uses TRBV20-1 with TRBJ1-5, with D unclear. Trimming stripped 4 bases from V and 7 bases from J, with 11 bases between. Germline V CDR1 and CDR2: DFQATT, SNEGSKA (reference sequence). The CDR3 totals 12 residues. The CDR3 is CSANGRGQPQHF. CDR3 DNA sequence: TGCAGTGCTAACGGTCGGGGACAGCCCCAGCATTTT.

This clonotype has a count of ten or more. The CDR3 is CASSIGTSAHEQFF. In nucleotides, the CDR3 is TGTGCCAGCAGCATTGGGACTAGCGCACACGAGCAGTTCTTC. The chain is built from TRBV11-2 and TRBJ2-1; 10 bases agree with TRBD2. CDR3 length equals 14 residues. The V gene end was trimmed by 5 bases and the J gene end by 10 bases; junction bases not matched to a gene: 8. Germline CDR1 reads SGHAT; CDR2 reads FQNNGV.

The chain recombines TRBV4-3 with TRBJ2-1; 10 nucleotides line up with TRBD2. The V and J ends lost 2 bases and 6 bases, in that order; junction bases with no gene match: 7. Germline CDR1 LGHNA, CDR2 YSLEER. There are 16 residues in the CDR3. CDR3 DNA: TGCGCCAGCAGCCAACTAGCGGGAGCCTCTCGCAATGAGCAGTTCTTC. Its translation is CASSQLAGASRNEQFF.

This chain connects TRBV27 to TRBJ2-5; the D gene could be TRBD1 or TRBD2 (5 bases each). The germline V and J ends were trimmed by 0 bases and 4 bases, with 9 bases remaining between them. The CDR3 length is 14 residues. Germline values: CDR1 MNHEY, CDR2 SMNVEV (reference sequence). CDR3 residues: CASSLSGRRETQYF. The CDR3 DNA is TGTGCCAGCAGTTTATCGGGACGGAGAGAGACCCAGTACTTC.

The CDR3 DNA is TGCAGTGCTACCCCGGGACAGGGGTACCACGAGCAGTACTTC. This sequence encodes CSATPGQGYHEQYF. The chain combines TRBV20-1 with TRBJ2-7; 10 nucleotides line up with TRBD1. With 4 bases clipped from V and 5 bases from J, the junction kept 8 bases outside the gene matches. Germline V CDR1 and CDR2: DFQATT, SNEGSKA (reference sequence). CDR3 length: 14 amino acids.

This chain joins TRBV6-5 and TRBJ2-5; 8 bases line up with TRBD2. CDR1 is MNHEY and CDR2 is SVGAGI in the germline V gene. The CDR3 runs to 17 residues. Trimming removed 0 bases from V and 7 bases from J; junction bases left unmatched: 13. The CDR3 here is CASSYSGARGGPGTQYF. The CDR3 nucleotides read TGTGCCAGCAGTTACTCGGGAGCCCGGGGGGGCCCAGGGACCCAGTACTTC.

This clonotype has just a few counts. This chain connects TRBV20-1 to TRBJ2-3, with D possibly matching TRBD2 (6 bases). The germline CDR1 and CDR2 sequences are DFQATT and SNEGSKA (reference sequence). V was shortened by 0 bases and J by 1 base, with 11 bases between the two germline ends. The CDR3 has 15 amino acids. The CDR3 region has the DNA TGCAGTGCTAGAGATTCGGGGGTAGGCACAGATACGCAGTATTTT. Translating it yields CSARDSGVGTDTQYF.

This clonotype was seen more than once but under ten times. This chain joins TRBV7-9 and TRBJ2-7; the D is unclear. Germline CDR1 and CDR2: SEHNR and FQNEAQ (reference sequence). The CDR3 covers 14 residues. The V gene lost 3 bases and the J gene lost 8 bases, with 17 bases spanning the gap. The CDR3: CASSFTTDLRKQYF. CDR3 sequence (DNA): TGTGCCAGCAGCTTTACGACCGACCTACGGAAGCAGTACTTC.

The table lists this clonotype with a few counts. The chain links TRBV6-1 to TRBJ1-6; 9 bases are a match to TRBD1. V shed 5 bases, J shed 8 bases, and the junction held 4 bases outside the gene matches. Germline V gene lookup returns CDR1 MNHNS and CDR2 SASEGT. This CDR3 contains 14 residues. CDR3 coding DNA: TGTGCCAGCAGTCTCGGGACAGGGTATTCACCCCTCCACTTT. As protein: CASSLGTGYSPLHF.

The chain links TRBV6-5 to TRBJ2-2, with D unresolved. This CDR3 contains 16 residues. Trimming pared 0 bases from V and 0 bases from J, leaving 8 bases between. Germline V CDR1 and CDR2: MNHEY, SVGAGI. Here the CDR3 reads CASSYSFLANTGELFF. In DNA, the CDR3 is TGTGCCAGCAGTTACTCGTTCCTCGCGAACACCGGGGAGCTGTTTTTT.

This clonotype was detected a few times. The chain links TRBV5-1 to TRBJ1-1; tentative D call: TRBD1 (6 bases). The germline gives CDR1 SGHRS, CDR2 YFSETQ. There are 13 residues in the CDR3. The V end was cut by 4 bases, the J end by 2 bases, with 9 bases between. CDR3 nucleotides: TGCGCCAGCAGCCAGGACAGCAACACTGAAGCTTTCTTT. It specifies CASSQDSNTEAFF.